One TCR beta chain is described in this entry. The antigen is not known. The CDR3 runs to 15 residues. Germline loops: CDR1 GTSNPN, CDR2 SVGIG (reference sequence). Between the trimmed V and J ends, which lost 2 bases and 0 bases, there was a span of 11 bases. The sample originates from a study of shared clonotypes between healthy human individuals. Study background: There were three CD4 naive, three CD4 memory, two CD8 naive and one CD8 memory plates per donor. Findings and caveats of the study: On the whole, naive subsets had larger estimated richness than memory subsets had. Rarefaction showed that sequencing of sorted subsets was incomplete (despite large depth).

Some clones are missing from TCRdb's copy, which holds only in-frame ones; the method was immunoSEQ multiplex PCR. The top ten clones hold less than 2% of a sample with hundreds of thousands of clones, 60% to 80% of them seen once. The sample comprised memory CD4+ T cells sorted from blood. Regarding subset: CD45RA-negative fraction. The chain combines TRBV30 with TRBJ2-1; either TRBD1 or TRBD2 may supply D (5 bases each). The sequence derives from a woman aged 30 to 39 in good health. For the CDR3, the DNA is TGTGCCTGGAGTCGTGGGACCTCCTCCTACAATGAGCAGTTCTTC. It encodes CAWSRGTSSYNEQFF.